The 22 T cell receptor beta chains in this list originate from one sample, sequenced in a study of radiation and T cells in renal cell carcinoma. Only in-frame clones appear in the TCRdb table, and some are missing; sequencing was by immunoSEQ multiplex PCR. This repertoire shows some 72,000 clones, 82% found once; its top ten account for under 6.5%. Time point in this sample: blood 2 weeks post-SBRT. Treatment: 15 Gy SBRT to primary tumor, nephrectomy 4 weeks later. Sequencing used blood, obtained from a patient whose treatment included radiotherapy and nephrectomy. The receptors shown here come from a man in his sixties with renal cell carcinoma.

The chain is built from TRBV7-2 and TRBJ2-5; 7 bases map to TRBD2. V shed 3 bases, J shed 2 bases, and the junction held 6 bases outside the gene matches. The CDR3 runs 15 residues. Per the germline V gene, CDR1 is SGHTA and CDR2 is FQGNSA. CDR3 protein: CASSFGGGSQETQYF. Here the CDR3 DNA reads TGTGCCAGCAGCTTTGGCGGGGGAAGTCAAGAGACCCAGTACTTC.

This clone has only one observation. The rearrangement links TRBV7-2 to TRBJ2-1; D call uncertain. The V end was cut by 5 bases, the J end by 6 bases, with 5 bases between. There are 11 residues in the CDR3. Germline V lookup: CDR1 SGHTA, CDR2 FQGNSA. The DNA for the CDR3 is TGTGCCAGCAGCCCATCCAATGAGCAGTTCTTC. Its protein product is CASSPSNEQFF.

The V call is TRBV13, the J call TRBJ2-6, with D tentatively TRBD2 (6 bases). The germline gives CDR1 PRHDT, CDR2 FYEKMQ (reference sequence). Trimming removed 4 bases at V and 0 bases at J, with 22 bases between. The CDR3 runs to 20 residues. The CDR3 bases are TGTGCCAGCAGCTCAGGAGGGTTGAGGGGATCGTTCTCTGGGGCCAACGTCCTGACTTTC. It translates to CASSSGGLRGSFSGANVLTF.

V usage is TRBV6-5 and J usage is TRBJ1-1; D unclear. V lost 7 bases to trimming and J lost 0 bases, with 9 bases between them. Germline V gene lookup returns CDR1 MNHEY and CDR2 SVGAGI. The CDR3 loop spans 13 amino acids. CDR3 sequence: CASTHRLNTEAFF. In nucleotides, the CDR3 is TGTGCCAGCACCCACAGACTGAACACTGAAGCTTTCTTT.

The table lists this clone with a few counts. V usage is TRBV6-1 and J usage is TRBJ1-4; D may be TRBD1 (5 bases). The CDR3 contains 14 residues. V lost 6 bases and J lost 4, with 12 bases in between. Germline V CDR1 and CDR2: MNHNS, SASEGT. The chain's CDR3 is CASSYGRVNEKLFF. The CDR3 region has the DNA TGTGCCAGCAGCTACGGCAGGGTTAATGAAAAACTGTTTTTT.

This chain links TRBV5-1 with TRBJ1-1; the D gene is possibly TRBD1 (5 bases). V lost 0 bases and J lost 8, with 11 bases in between. In germline, CDR1 is SGHRS, CDR2 YFSETQ. CDR3 size: 13 residues. The chain's CDR3 is CASSLERQTEAFF. DNA of the CDR3: TGCGCCAGCAGCTTGGAGCGACAGACAGAAGCTTTCTTT.

A single count supports this clone. The chain carries TRBV27 and TRBJ2-7; 7 nucleotides align to TRBD1. From germline, CDR1 is MNHEY and CDR2 SMNVEV (reference sequence). The CDR3 runs 15 residues. V lost 2 bases and J lost 3; bases outside the gene matches: 7. CDR3 protein: CASSLEQGLVYEQYF. The CDR3 nucleotides are TGTGCCAGCAGTTTAGAACAGGGGCTTGTCTACGAGCAGTACTTC.

The chain combines TRBV14 with TRBJ2-7; D is possibly TRBD1 or TRBD2 (6 bases each). Germline V lookup: CDR1 SGHDN, CDR2 FVKESK. V was cut by 4 bases and J by 3 bases, with 19 bases left in between. The CDR3 consists of 16 residues. The CDR3 loop is CASSLQGGLLNYEQYF. For the CDR3, the DNA is TGTGCCAGCAGCCTCCAAGGGGGACTCCTTAACTACGAGCAGTACTTC. The full variable domain, completed using reference TRBV14 and TRBJ2-7, is EAGVTQFPSHSVIEKGQTVTLRCDPISGHDNLYWYRRVMGKEIKFLLHFVKESKQDESGMPNNRFLAERTGGTYSTLKVQPAELEDSGVYFCASSLQGGLLNYEQYFGPGTRLTVT.

The chain combines TRBV6-5 with TRBJ1-1; no reliable D call. This CDR3 region has 14 residues. CDR1 and CDR2 (germline): MNHEY, SVGAGI. The V gene lost 6 bases and the J gene lost 1 base, with 12 bases spanning the gap. The CDR3 region has the DNA TGTGCCAGCAGCCCAGACATAAAGAACACTGAAGCTTTCTTT. Amino acids: CASSPDIKNTEAFF.

The gene calls are TRBV5-4 and TRBJ2-2; 9 bases are shared with TRBD2. Germline lookup yields CDR1 SGHNT and CDR2 YYREEE (reference sequence). J lost 4 bases, V lost 3 bases, and 10 bases had no gene match. The CDR3 spans 17 residues. The CDR3 sequence: CASSWGLAGIGTGELFF. The CDR3 nucleotides are TGTGCCAGCAGCTGGGGGCTAGCGGGAATCGGCACCGGGGAGCTGTTTTTT.

The V gene is TRBV23-1, the J gene TRBJ1-2, with a possible D match to TRBD1 (6 bases). TRBV23-1 is an ORF, with its function uncertain. This CDR3 is 16 amino acids long. Trimming pared 4 bases from V and 6 bases from J, leaving 21 bases between. The CDR3 DNA is TGCGCCAGCAGTCTAGACAGGCCTAGAGCGTACCATGGCTACACCTTC. Translating gives CASSLDRPRAYHGYTF.

The V call is TRBV28, the J call TRBJ1-1; TRBD1 might be the D (6 bases). The ends were cut back, 2 bases at V and 4 bases at J, with 8 bases in the middle. The CDR3 has 13 residues. Germline V lookup: CDR1 MDHEN, CDR2 SYDVKM. For the CDR3, the DNA is TGTGCCAGCAGTTTACAGGGGAGCACTGAAGCTTTCTTT. Translating gives CASSLQGSTEAFF.

The rearrangement uses TRBV27 and TRBJ1-2; a weak D match, TRBD1 (5 bases). The CDR3 length is 13 residues. Trimming cost V 2 bases and J 4 bases, with 8 bases left between them. Germline CDR1 is MNHEY and CDR2 is SMNVEV (reference sequence). DNA for the CDR3: TGTGCCAGCAGTTTACAGGGTAGCTATGGCTACACCTTC. It specifies CASSLQGSYGYTF.

The chain joins TRBV5-1 to TRBJ1-1; D not resolved. The germline CDR1 and CDR2 sequences are SGHRS and YFSETQ. V was clipped by 2 bases and J by 4 bases, with 15 bases between them. The CDR3 length is 15 residues. CDR3 DNA sequence: TGCGCCAGCAGCTTATTGGGGTCTGGTGGCACTGAAGCTTTCTTT. This encodes CASSLLGSGGTEAFF.

This chain joins TRBV21-1 and TRBJ2-1; the listed D gene, TRBD2, was not tested against the DNA. TRBV21-1 is an annotated pseudogene. The CDR3 sequence is 18 residues long. CDR3 coding DNA: TGTGCCAGCACCAAGGAGGGTAGCGGGAGGGTGGGATACAATGAGCAGTTCTTC. Protein sequence: CASTKEGSGRVGYNEQFF.

This clone was counted only a few times. The chain couples TRBV28 to TRBJ2-7; D is undetermined. V dropped 6 bases and J dropped 4 bases, with 7 bases sitting between them. Germline V CDR1 and CDR2: MDHEN, SYDVKM. The CDR3 loop spans 11 amino acids. Here the CDR3 reads CASSLRYEQYF. Here the CDR3 DNA reads TGTGCCAGCAGCCTCCGATACGAGCAGTACTTC.

The chain joins TRBV7-8 to TRBJ2-1, with unresolved D. The CDR3 extends over 14 amino acids. Germline lookup yields CDR1 SGHVS and CDR2 FQNEAQ. Trimming removed 3 bases from V and 7 bases from J, with 13 bases in between. CDR3 in DNA: TGTGCCAGCAGCTTCCGGGTCAAAGGGAATGAGCAGTTCTTC. Translated: CASSFRVKGNEQFF.

The V call is TRBV18, the J call TRBJ2-3; D may be TRBD1 (6 bases). CDR1 and CDR2 (germline): KGHSH, LQKENI. V gave up 6 bases and J gave up 0 bases, with 13 bases separating them. CDR3 length: 15 amino acids. The CDR3 region is CASSQHQGSTDTQYF. CDR3 coding DNA: TGTGCCAGCTCCCAACACCAGGGGAGCACAGATACGCAGTATTTT. Complete variable domain (other parts from reference TRBV18 and TRBJ2-3): NAGVMQNPRHLVRRRGQEARLRCSPMKGHSHVYWYRQLPEEGLKFMVYLQKENIIDESGMPKERFSAEFPKEGPSILRIQQVVRGDSAAYFCASSQHQGSTDTQYFGPGTRLTVL.

Of note for this clone: Its ends do not fully match the called genes, so a read error is possible. CDR3 coding DNA: TGTGCCAGCGGCGTAGACACCGAAGGTTACACCATATATTTT. Its protein is CASGVDTEGYTIYF. The rearrangement uses TRBV9 and TRBJ1-3; no clear D. CDR1 and CDR2 (germline): SGDLS, YYNGEE. The CDR3 contains 14 residues. Based on the CDR3 plus reference TRBV9 and TRBJ1-3, the full variable domain is DSGVTQTPKHLITATGQRVTLRCSPRSGDLSVYWYQQSLDQGLQFLIQYYNGEERAKGNILERFSAQQFPDLHSELNLSSLELGDSALYFCASGVDTEGYTIYFGEGSWLTVV.

This CDR3 is CASSAESGRAYEQYF. CDR3 coding DNA: TGTGCCAGTAGTGCAGAAAGCGGGAGGGCCTACGAGCAGTACTTC. The V and J genes are TRBV19 and TRBJ2-7, with TRBD2 identical over 10 bases. Trimming removed 5 bases from V and 2 bases from J; junction bases left unmatched: 6. The CDR3 contains 15 residues. Germline V gene sequence: CDR1 LNHDA, CDR2 SQIVND (reference sequence).

J is TRBJ2-5 and V is TRBV5-1; D is unclear. The germline V gene has CDR1 SGHRS and CDR2 YFSETQ. This CDR3 region has 16 residues. V dropped 6 bases and J dropped 5 bases, with 23 bases sitting between them. CDR3 sequence (DNA): TGCGCCAGCAAAGGCTCAATAGGGAAATCCGGCGAGACCCAGTACTTC. Translating it yields CASKGSIGKSGETQYF.

In its sample, this clone was seen once. The chain combines TRBV5-1 with TRBJ1-1; D uncertain. CDR3 size: 13 residues. The germline V and J ends were trimmed by 2 bases and 1 base, with 6 bases remaining between them. CDR1 is SGHRS, CDR2 YFSETQ, per germline. CDR3 in DNA: TGCGCCAGCAGCTTATTTGGGAACACTGAAGCTTTCTTT. Its protein is CASSLFGNTEAFF.